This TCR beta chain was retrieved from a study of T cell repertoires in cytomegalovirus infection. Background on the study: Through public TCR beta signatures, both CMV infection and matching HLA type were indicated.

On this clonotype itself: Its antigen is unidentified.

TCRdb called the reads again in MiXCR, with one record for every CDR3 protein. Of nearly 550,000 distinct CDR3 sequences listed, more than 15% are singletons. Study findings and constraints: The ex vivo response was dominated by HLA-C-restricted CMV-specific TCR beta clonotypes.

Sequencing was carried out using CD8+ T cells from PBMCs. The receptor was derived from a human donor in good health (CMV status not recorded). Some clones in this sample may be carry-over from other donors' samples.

CDR3 protein: CASSSRQGKSTGELFF. The CDR3 DNA is TGTGCCAGTAGCTCCCGACAGGGAAAGTCCACCGGGGAGCTGTTTTTT. This chain uses TRBV19 with TRBJ2-2; 7 positions agree with TRBD1. V was pared by 6 bases and J by 4 bases, with 11 bases of the junction left unmatched. The germline CDR1 and CDR2 sequences are LNHDA and SQIVND (reference sequence). The CDR3 length is 16 residues.